Listed here is a single T cell receptor beta chain. As handled by the study authors: Reference gene primer amplification gave estimated nucleated cell counts. Produced via immunoSEQ multiplex PCR; TCRdb's table is partial and in-frame only. D and trimming were read from the DNA, whereas the V and J calls and clone size are those reported in that table. The data contain about 110,000 clones, 70% to 85% of them singletons. These data belong to a study of blood T cell repertoires in COVID-19. Study overall: COVID-19 samples from acute and convalescent phases originated in the United States, Italy and Spain. In each case, the material was cDNA or gDNA derived from T cells, B-cell-depleted T cells, or PBMCs.

Sequencing used peripheral blood. The source of this sequence is a woman older than 75 with active or convalescent COVID-19.

CDR3 DNA: TGTGCCAGCAGCCAACAAAGGCGGGGAGGGATGATTGATGAGCAGTTCTTC. Its protein is CASSQQRRGGMIDEQFF. The chain employs TRBV3-1 (or the pseudogene TRBV3-2) and TRBJ2-1; 7 bases line up with TRBD2. The CDR3 loop spans 17 amino acids. With 2 bases clipped from V and 8 bases from J, the junction kept 15 bases outside the gene matches. CDR1 is LGHDT, CDR2 YNNKEL, per germline (reference sequence).